This T cell receptor beta chain derives from a study of blood T cell repertoires in COVID-19. Whole-study context: Sources were T cells, B-cell-depleted T cells, or PBMCs; the material itself was cDNA or gDNA.

A word on this clone: The same CDR3 also results from other DNA sequences found in this sample.

How the authors handled the data: Nucleated cell counts were estimated from reference gene primer amplification. TCRdb's copy holds only in-frame clones and misses some; the assay was immunoSEQ multiplex PCR. V and J calls and clone size come straight from that table; D and trimming were deduced from the DNA. The sample shows about 400,000 clones, roughly 90% of them seen only once. The CDR3 sequence is 12 residues long. Trimming shortened V by 6 bases and J by 3 bases, and 6 bases separated the two germline ends. Germline CDR1 reads MDHEN; CDR2 reads SYDVKM. The TCR was taken from a man aged 40-55 years with acute or convalescent COVID-19. Input material: peripheral blood. J is TRBJ1-5 and V is TRBV28; D ambiguous. The CDR3 loop reads CASSLINQPQHF. CDR3 nucleotides: TGTGCCAGCAGCCTAATCAATCAGCCCCAGCATTTT.